This is a list of T cell receptor beta chains from one sample in a study of blood T cell repertoires in COVID-19. The repertoire was sequenced with immunoSEQ multiplex PCR; TCRdb's copy has only in-frame clones and lacks some. Among under 300,000 clones listed, around 90% were seen once. Sequencing was carried out using peripheral blood. These TCRs come from a man aged 45-65 years with acute or convalescent COVID-19. The CDR3 runs from the conserved cysteine through the conserved F or W. Fields, in order: J gene, V gene, clone size, D gene, CDR3 protein, CDR3 DNA. A D gene is named only where the DNA matches it firmly. Size is stated for part of the rows, as once, few or many counts, or as a class when the clone is expanded.

TRBJ1-4	TRBV5-4	-	-	CASNNHGGTNEKLFF	TGTGCCAGCAACAATCATGGGGGGACTAATGAAAAACTGTTTTTT
TRBJ1-4	TRBV19	-	TRBD1	CASRWGQVGGNEKLFF	TGTGCCAGTAGATGGGGACAGGTTGGCGGCAATGAAAAACTGTTTTTT
TRBJ2-1	TRBV30	-	-	CAWSGGVEQFF	TGTGCCTGGAGTGGGGGGGTTGAGCAGTTCTTC
TRBJ2-7	TRBV11-1	-	-	CASRRDKRYEQYF	TGTGCCAGCAGACGGGACAAGCGCTACGAGCAGTACTTC
TRBJ2-5	TRBV5-1	-	-	CASSRDNVGETQYF	TGCGCCAGCAGCCGGGACAATGTGGGGGAGACCCAGTACTTC
TRBJ2-7	TRBV27	-	-	CASSPRDGSYEQYF	TGTGCCAGCAGTCCGCGGGACGGATCCTACGAGCAGTACTTC
TRBJ1-1	TRBV6-5	-	TRBD1	CASKQQGANTEAFF	TGTGCCAGCAAGCAACAGGGGGCGAACACTGAAGCTTTCTTT
TRBJ1-1	TRBV3-1/TRBV3-2	-	-	CASSQSTENTEAFF	TGTGCCAGCAGCCAATCGACAGAGAACACTGAAGCTTTCTTT
TRBJ1-4	TRBV4-1	-	-	CASSQQGTTNEKLFF	TGCGCCAGCAGCCAGCAGGGAACTACTAATGAAAAACTGTTTTTT
TRBJ1-1	TRBV29-1	-	-	CSGSEMNTEAFF	TGCAGCGGTTCTGAGATGAACACTGAAGCTTTCTTT
TRBJ1-1	TRBV18	-	TRBD1	CASSPPGVNRGNTEAFF	TGTGCCAGCTCACCACCAGGTGTCAACAGGGGGAACACTGAAGCTTTCTTT
TRBJ2-2	TRBV5-4	-	TRBD1	CASSSRGKDTGELFF	TGTGCCAGCAGCTCCAGGGGGAAGGACACCGGGGAGCTGTTTTTT
TRBJ2-5	TRBV5-6	-	TRBD2	CASSLGGGETQYF	TGTGCCAGCAGCTTGGGCGGGGGGGAGACCCAGTACTTC
TRBJ2-6	TRBV6-5	once	-	CASSPGSTGANVLTF	TGTGCCAGCAGCCCGGGAAGTACTGGGGCCAACGTCCTGACTTTC
TRBJ1-6	TRBV19	-	-	CASSIARSVEGSSPLHF	TGTGCCAGTAGTATAGCTCGATCCGTCGAGGGTAGTTCACCCCTCCACTTT
TRBJ1-1	TRBV4-1	-	-	CASSQVGEGTEAFF	TGCGCCAGCAGCCAAGTAGGGGAGGGGACTGAAGCTTTCTTT
TRBJ2-7	TRBV6-5	-	TRBD1	CASSRSGTGSYEQYF	TGTGCCAGCTCCCGCTCAGGGACAGGCTCCTACGAGCAGTACTTC
TRBJ2-7	TRBV5-4	-	TRBD2	CASSPQGSGGYEQYF	TGTGCCAGCAGCCCACAGGGTAGCGGGGGATACGAGCAGTACTTC
TRBJ2-7	TRBV7-9	-	-	CASSSVESSYEQYF	TGTGCCAGCAGCTCGGTAGAAAGCTCCTACGAGCAGTACTTC
TRBJ2-2	TRBV19	-	-	CASGGGWGETGELFF	TGTGCCAGCGGAGGCGGGTGGGGGGAAACCGGGGAGCTGTTTTTT
TRBJ1-1	TRBV7-3	-	TRBD1	CASSSQGAQTEAFF	TGTGCCAGCAGCTCCCAGGGGGCGCAAACTGAAGCTTTCTTT
TRBJ2-1	TRBV30	-	-	CAWSAPSRRAGEQFF	TGTGCCTGGAGTGCGCCTTCCCGGCGGGCTGGTGAGCAGTTCTTC
TRBJ1-4	TRBV30	-	-	CAWSGDGGDEKLFF	TGTGCCTGGAGTGGTGACGGCGGGGATGAAAAACTGTTTTTT
TRBJ2-3	TRBV5-4	-	TRBD2	CASSLGLAGVTDTQYF	TGTGCCAGCAGCTTGGGACTAGCGGGGGTCACAGATACGCAGTATTTT
TRBJ1-5	TRBV7-8	-	-	CASTGSLSNQPQHF	TGTGCCAGCACCGGGTCCCTTAGCAATCAGCCCCAGCATTTT
TRBJ2-3	TRBV7-2	-	TRBD2	CASSFSIAGGSTDTQYF	TGTGCCAGCAGCTTTAGTATAGCGGGGGGCAGCACAGATACGCAGTATTTT
TRBJ2-3	TRBV3-1/TRBV3-2	-	-	CASSPGYGGNTQYF	TGTGCCAGCAGCCCCGGGTACGGGGGTAATACGCAGTATTTT
TRBJ1-3	TRBV6-5	-	-	CASTGGGGFGNTIYF	TGTGCCAGCACGGGGGGGGGCGGTTTTGGAAACACCATATATTTT
TRBJ1-1	TRBV30	-	-	CAWTPGHRLNTEAFF	TGTGCCTGGACCCCTGGACATCGGTTGAACACTGAAGCTTTCTTT
TRBJ1-2	TRBV18	-	-	CASSPTGISPDLYGYTF	TGTGCCAGCTCACCAACCGGGATTAGCCCGGACCTCTATGGCTACACCTTC
TRBJ1-6	TRBV7-9	-	-	CASSPSGQRTNSPLHF	TGTGCCAGCAGCCCCAGCGGACAGCGGACTAATTCACCCCTCCACTTT
TRBJ1-1	TRBV7-8	-	TRBD1	CASSSGQGNTEAFF	TGTGCCAGCAGCTCCGGACAGGGGAACACTGAAGCTTTCTTT
TRBJ1-5	TRBV2	-	-	CASSGGRWSNQPQHF	TGTGCCAGCAGTGGGGGCCGGTGGAGCAATCAGCCCCAGCATTTT
TRBJ2-7	TRBV27	-	-	CASSLGNEQYF	TGTGCCAGCAGTTTGGGCAACGAGCAGTACTTC
TRBJ2-1	TRBV3-1/TRBV3-2	-	TRBD2	CASSAGVAGNNEQFF	TGTGCCAGCAGCGCAGGGGTAGCGGGAAACAATGAGCAGTTCTTC
TRBJ1-4	TRBV12-2	-	-	CASRRFVQGVGSEKLFF	TGTGCAAGTCGGCGCTTCGTCCAGGGGGTAGGGAGTGAAAAACTGTTTTTT
TRBJ1-1	TRBV5-1	-	-	CASSLRDNRGEAFF	TGCGCCAGCAGCTTGAGAGACAATCGGGGTGAAGCTTTCTTT
TRBJ2-7	TRBV10-3	-	TRBD1	CAISELGQALGEQYF	TGTGCCATCAGTGAGTTGGGACAGGCGTTAGGGGAGCAGTACTTC
TRBJ2-7	TRBV10-1	-	-	CASSESHASSYEQYF	TGCGCCAGCAGTGAGTCGCACGCCAGCTCCTACGAGCAGTACTTC
TRBJ1-2	TRBV30	once	-	CALGGAGGYTF	TGTGCCCTAGGGGGAGCTGGTGGCTACACCTTC
TRBJ2-2	TRBV7-9	-	TRBD1	CASTPRDREDTGELFF	TGTGCCAGCACCCCTAGGGACAGGGAGGACACCGGGGAGCTGTTTTTT
TRBJ2-3	TRBV2	once	-	CASSERGDTQYF	TGTGCCAGCAGTGAGCGAGGGGATACGCAGTATTTT
TRBJ2-3	TRBV19	-	-	CASGVQATDTQYF	TGTGCCTCGGGAGTTCAAGCCACAGATACGCAGTATTTT
TRBJ1-2	TRBV4-2	-	-	CASSPQNLGGYTF	TGTGCCAGCAGCCCCCAGAACCTAGGAGGCTACACCTTC
TRBJ1-1	TRBV10-3	-	TRBD1	CAISLQGAGTEAFF	TGTGCCATCAGTTTACAGGGGGCAGGAACTGAAGCTTTCTTT
TRBJ2-3	TRBV9	-	-	CASSVAPSWGRTDTQYF	TGTGCCAGCAGCGTAGCTCCCTCTTGGGGCCGCACAGATACGCAGTATTTT
TRBJ1-1	TRBV11-1	-	-	CASTPGTSNTEAFF	TGTGCCAGCACTCCCGGGACATCGAACACTGAAGCTTTCTTT
TRBJ1-2	TRBV20-1	-	-	CSAQTSGRYTF	TGCAGTGCTCAGACATCTGGTCGCTACACCTTC
TRBJ1-6	TRBV5-1	-	-	CASSLVPNSPLHF	TGCGCCAGCAGCTTGGTCCCAAATTCACCCCTCCACTTT
TRBJ1-1	TRBV12-3/TRBV12-4	once	-	CASSQGTEAFF	TGTGCCAGCAGCCAGGGGACTGAAGCTTTCTTT
TRBJ2-1	TRBV3-1/TRBV3-2	-	TRBD2	CASSQRTTSGGHNEQFF	TGTGCCAGCAGCCAAAGGACAACTAGCGGGGGACACAATGAGCAGTTCTTC
TRBJ2-3	TRBV27	once	TRBD2	CASSSTLAGAFTDTQYF	TGTGCCAGCAGTTCCACCCTAGCGGGGGCGTTCACAGATACGCAGTATTTT
TRBJ1-1	TRBV6-5	-	-	CASRPGTSNTEAFF	TGTGCCAGCCGACCCGGGACTTCGAACACTGAAGCTTTCTTT
TRBJ1-4	TRBV11-2	-	-	CASSTRPGGTTNEKLFF	TGTGCCAGCAGCACCCGACCGGGAGGAACAACTAATGAAAAACTGTTTTTT
TRBJ1-1	TRBV30	-	TRBD1	CAFRTGVRTEAFF	TGTGCCTTTCGGACAGGAGTGAGGACTGAAGCTTTCTTT
TRBJ2-7	TRBV7-9	few	-	CASSLYVGPTYEQYF	TGTGCCAGCAGCTTATATGTGGGGCCTACCTACGAGCAGTACTTC
TRBJ2-7	TRBV5-1	once	TRBD1	CASSWGTGYEQYF	TGCGCCAGCAGCTGGGGGACAGGATACGAGCAGTACTTC
TRBJ2-1	TRBV20-1	-	-	CSAMRGNEQFF	TGCAGTGCTATGCGGGGCAATGAGCAGTTCTTC
TRBJ1-1	TRBV18	-	-	CASSPPRIPGGTEAFF	TGTGCCAGCTCACCACCGAGGATCCCCGGCGGCACTGAAGCTTTCTTT
TRBJ2-3	TRBV3-1/TRBV3-2	-	-	CASSQDKGDGDTQYF	TGTGCCAGCAGCCAAGACAAGGGGGATGGAGATACGCAGTATTTT